Below, 13 T cell receptor beta chains from the same sample are listed, as sequenced in a study of T cell repertoires in cytomegalovirus infection. TCRdb redid the calling of the reads with MiXCR, one entry per CDR3 protein. Found here are 85,000 to 130,000 distinct CDR3 sequences, under 25% of them singletons; the top ten hold about 39%. Sequenced sample: CD8+ T cells from PBMCs. The receptor source for this set is a human donor in good health (CMV status not recorded). Some clones in this sample may be carry-over from other donors' samples.

The chain is built from TRBV24-1 and TRBJ2-2; 9 bases map to TRBD1. V lost 9 bases and J lost 5; bases outside the gene matches: 0. The V gene's germline CDR1 is KGHDR and CDR2 SFDVKD. The CDR3 spans 12 residues. This CDR3 is CATGTGTGELFF. The CDR3 bases are TGTGCCACCGGGACAGGGACCGGGGAGCTGTTTTTT.

The chain employs TRBV7-9 and TRBJ1-6; perhaps TRBD1 as D (5 bases). In germline, CDR1 is SEHNR, CDR2 FQNEAQ (reference sequence). Trimming pared 5 bases from V and 10 bases from J, leaving 21 bases between. This CDR3 contains 16 residues. The CDR3 region has the DNA TGTGCCAGCAGCCCCCGGGGGGGGGTGGGGGAATCACCCCTCCACTTT. It translates to CASSPRGGVGESPLHF.

This clonotype was seen ten or more times. Here the CDR3 reads CASSPPNRDSYEQYF. The DNA for the CDR3 is TGTGCCAGCAGCCCCCCTAACAGGGATTCCTACGAGCAGTACTTC. The chain combines TRBV7-9 with TRBJ2-7; tentative D call: TRBD1 (6 bases). Trimming pared 5 bases from V and 1 base from J, leaving 15 bases between. This CDR3 spans 15 amino acids. Germline CDR1 SEHNR, CDR2 FQNEAQ (reference sequence).

This clonotype was recorded a few times. The V gene is TRBV7-2, the J gene TRBJ2-6; D gene unclear. The CDR3 is 15 amino acids. V was pared by 3 bases and J by 1 base, with 7 bases between. Germline values: CDR1 SGHTA, CDR2 FQGNSA. The CDR3 DNA reads as TGTGCCAGCAGCTTTATCTGGTCTGGGGCCAACGTCCTGACTTTC. Protein: CASSFIWSGANVLTF.

This chain uses TRBV9 with TRBJ2-3, with TRBD2 identical over 15 bases. The ends lost 3 bases at V and 6 bases at J; junction bases unmatched: 5. Germline CDR1 is SGDLS and CDR2 is YYNGEE. This CDR3 contains 16 residues. In nucleotides, the CDR3 is TGTGCCAGCAGCGCCCGGACTAGCGGGAGGGGCGATACGCAGTATTTT. Its translation: CASSARTSGRGDTQYF.

At least ten counts were recorded for this clonotype. The V call is TRBV6-2 or TRBV6-3, the J call TRBJ2-5, with TRBD1 matching over 9 bases. Trimming at V came to 2 bases and at J to 4 bases, leaving 8 bases not matched to a gene. Germline V gene lookup returns CDR1 MNHEY and CDR2 SVGEGT. The CDR3 consists of 16 residues. CDR3 DNA: TGTGCCAGCAGTTACCTATCTGGACAGGGGAGAGAGACCCAGTACTTC. Its protein product is CASSYLSGQGRETQYF.

This clonotype has more than one count but fewer than ten. This chain joins TRBV7-8 and TRBJ2-7, with 8 bases aligning to TRBD1. V shed 2 bases, J shed 0 bases, and the junction held 9 bases outside the gene matches. The CDR3 totals 17 residues. The V gene's germline CDR1 is SGHVS and CDR2 FQNEAQ. The CDR3 sequence: CASSLSPGGELSYEQYF. The CDR3 coding sequence is TGTGCCAGCAGCTTATCCCCAGGGGGCGAACTCTCCTACGAGCAGTACTTC. Using reference TRBV7-8 and TRBJ2-7 for the parts outside the CDR3, the full variable domain is GAGVSQSPRYKVAKRGQDVALRCDPISGHVSLFWYQQALGQGPEFLTYFQNEAQLDKSGLPSDRFFAERPEGSVSTLKIQRTQQEDSAVYLCASSLSPGGELSYEQYFGPGTRLTVT.

This clonotype was counted ten times or more. The chain joins TRBV29-1 to TRBJ2-1; TRBD2 matches at 7 bases. Germline V CDR1 and CDR2: SQVTM, ANQGSEA. V lost 0 bases to trimming and J lost 7 bases; unmatched junction nucleotides: 18. This CDR3 contains 18 residues. The CDR3 region is CSVEDAFRAGVRSNEQFF. CDR3 DNA: TGCAGCGTTGAAGATGCCTTTAGGGCGGGAGTTAGGTCAAATGAGCAGTTCTTC.

The J gene is TRBJ2-1, the V gene TRBV12-3 or TRBV12-4; 7 bases map to TRBD2. The CDR3 is 17 residues long. The J segment lost 5 bases and the V segment lost 5 bases, leaving 15 bases of the junction unmatched. The CDR3 region is CASSPHRQRGRNNEQFF. For the CDR3, the DNA is TGTGCCAGCAGTCCCCACCGGCAGCGGGGCCGGAACAATGAGCAGTTCTTC.

The rearrangement joins TRBV2 to TRBJ2-2; 9 bases map to TRBD2. The V gene's germline CDR1 is SNHLY and CDR2 FYNNEI. The J segment lost 0 bases and the V segment lost 9 bases, leaving 5 bases of the junction unmatched. The CDR3 is made up of 15 amino acids. The DNA for the CDR3 is TGTGCCAGGTCAAAGCGGGGGGCGAACACCGGGGAGCTGTTTTTT. This encodes CARSKRGANTGELFF.

The gene calls are TRBV28 and TRBJ2-5, with 9 bases that match TRBD2. Per the germline V gene, CDR1 is MDHEN and CDR2 is SYDVKM. The CDR3 consists of 17 residues. The J segment lost 1 base and the V segment lost 3 bases, leaving 9 bases of the junction unmatched. CDR3 region: CASSFPQGSGGQETQYF. The DNA of the CDR3 is TGTGCCAGCAGTTTCCCCCAGGGTAGCGGGGGCCAAGAGACCCAGTACTTC.

The rearrangement joins TRBV7-8 to TRBJ2-1, with D possibly being TRBD2 (7 bases). V lost 1 base and J 3 bases, leaving 13 bases between the germline ends. CDR1 is SGHVS and CDR2 is FQNEAQ in the germline V gene. The CDR3 is made up of 16 amino acids. The CDR3 bases are TGTGCCAGCAGCTTAGAGGGGGGGCAAGGCTACAATGAGCAGTTCTTC. Translated: CASSLEGGQGYNEQFF.

The chain recombines TRBV4-1 with TRBJ1-1, with TRBD1 as a possible D gene (6 bases). The V gene's germline CDR1 is MGHRA and CDR2 YSYEKL. Trimming took off 0 bases at V and 3 bases at J, with 11 bases between the two ends. The CDR3 has 15 amino acids. CDR3 coding DNA: TGCGCCAGCAGCCAAGATCGGGGGCCCGACACTGAAGCTTTCTTT. Its protein product is CASSQDRGPDTEAFF.